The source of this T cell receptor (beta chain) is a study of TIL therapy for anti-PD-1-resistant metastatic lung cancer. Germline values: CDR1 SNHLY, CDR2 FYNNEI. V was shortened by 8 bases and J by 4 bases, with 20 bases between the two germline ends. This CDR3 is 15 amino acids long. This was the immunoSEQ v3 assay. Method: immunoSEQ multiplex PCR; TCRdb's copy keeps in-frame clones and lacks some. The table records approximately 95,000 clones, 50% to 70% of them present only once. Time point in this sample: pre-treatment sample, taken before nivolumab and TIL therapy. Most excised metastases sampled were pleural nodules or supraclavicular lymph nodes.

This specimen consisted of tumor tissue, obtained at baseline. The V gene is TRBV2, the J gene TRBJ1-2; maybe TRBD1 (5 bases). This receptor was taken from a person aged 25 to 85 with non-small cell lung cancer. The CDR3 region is CASPRGGALGYGYTF. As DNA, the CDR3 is TGTGCCAGCCCACGAGGCGGGGCGTTGGGCTATGGCTACACCTTC.